This paragraph covers one T cell receptor (beta chain) sequence. Its target is not known. The germline V gene encodes CDR1 MNHEY and CDR2 SMNVEV (reference sequence). The ends were cut back, 9 bases at V and 4 bases at J, with 17 bases in the middle. The CDR3 covers 14 residues. The data are from a study of post-analysis software for immune sequencing data. Study-level results: Patients used roughly five TRBV segments, including TRBV5-6, TRBV5-1 and TRBV20-1, more often than controls.

Tagging with unique molecular identifiers was a feature of the TCR beta cDNA libraries. From the PCR reads, TCRdb called clonotypes with MiXCR, one entry per CDR3 protein. The data hold approximately 730,000 distinct CDR3 sequences, with approximately 44% observed a single time. The source is a girl aged 10 to 17 with multiple sclerosis. The source material was blood. The chain links TRBV27 to TRBJ2-3; D is perhaps TRBD2 (6 bases). CDR3 DNA sequence: TGTGCCAGTACAGGCGGGAAGAGGGCAGATACGCAGTATTTT. It codes for CASTGGKRADTQYF.